The 17 T cell receptor beta chains below were found in one sample sequenced in a study of blood T cell repertoires in COVID-19. This table comes from immunoSEQ multiplex PCR, and its TCRdb copy is limited to in-frame clones, with some not included. The table records 270,000 or so clones, roughly 85% of them present only once. The sample comprised peripheral blood. The source of these receptors is a woman under 30 with acute or convalescent COVID-19.

The genes are TRBV10-3 and TRBJ1-2; 9 nucleotides agree with TRBD1. Germline V CDR1 and CDR2: ENHRY, SYGVKD. The junction had 0 bases not matched to a gene; V was cut back by 6 bases and J by 1 base. The length of the CDR3 is 13 residues. The CDR3 loop is CAIRGQGNYGYTF. CDR3 in DNA: TGTGCCATCAGGGGACAGGGTAACTATGGCTACACCTTC.

The rearrangement joins TRBV11-1 to TRBJ2-3; D is undetermined. V gave up 2 bases and J gave up 7 bases, with 7 bases separating them. CDR3 length equals 12 residues. Germline loops: CDR1 SGHAT, CDR2 FQDESV (reference sequence). CDR3 nucleotides: TGTGCCAGCAGCTTAATGTCCTATACGCAGTATTTT. Translation gives CASSLMSYTQYF.

The chain recombines TRBV5-4 with TRBJ2-7; TRBD2 agrees at 11 bases. In germline, CDR1 is SGHNT, CDR2 YYREEE (reference sequence). J lost 3 bases, V lost 4 bases, and 15 bases had no gene match. The CDR3 runs 18 residues. The DNA for the CDR3 is TGTGCCAGCAGCCCAAACGATCTGCTAGCGGGAGGACTCTACGAGCAGTACTTC. It translates to CASSPNDLLAGGLYEQYF.

This chain joins TRBV12-3 or TRBV12-4 and TRBJ1-5; 7 nucleotides align to TRBD1. V was pared by 8 bases and J by 2 bases, with 0 bases of the junction left unmatched. There are 12 residues in the CDR3. This CDR3 is CASGTGNQPQHF. CDR3 DNA: TGTGCCAGCGGGACAGGCAATCAGCCCCAGCATTTT.

Worth noting for this clone: The junction shows a germline mismatch at one end, possibly a read error. The chain links TRBV7-7 to TRBJ2-3, with 9 nucleotides matching TRBD2. The CDR3 consists of 15 residues. Germline loops: CDR1 SSHAT, CDR2 FNYEAQ (reference sequence). CDR3 nucleotides: TGTGCTAGCAGCTTAAACGGCGGGAGGGGAGATACGCAGTATTTT. Protein: CASSLNGGRGDTQYF. The whole variable domain, remainder taken from reference TRBV7-7 and TRBJ2-3, is GAGVSQSPRYKVTKRGQDVTLRCDPISSHATLYWYQQALGQGPEFLTYFNYEAQPDKSGLPSDRFSAERPEGSISTLTIQRTEQRDSAMYRCASSLNGGRGDTQYFGPGTRLTVL.

The CDR3 DNA reads TGTGCCAGCAGCCGGACAGGGGATTATGAAAAACTGTTTTTT. Amino acid sequence: CASSRTGDYEKLFF. V and J are TRBV14 and TRBJ1-4; 9 bases agree with TRBD1. Unmatched junction bases numbered 3, after V lost 4 bases and J lost 6 bases. The CDR3 runs 14 residues. Germline values: CDR1 SGHDN, CDR2 FVKESK. Filled out from reference TRBV14 and TRBJ1-4, the complete variable domain reads EAGVTQFPSHSVIEKGQTVTLRCDPISGHDNLYWYRRVMGKEIKFLLHFVKESKQDESGMPNNRFLAERTGGTYSTLKVQPAELEDSGVYFCASSRTGDYEKLFFGSGTQLSVL.

V usage is TRBV28 and J usage is TRBJ2-1; D may be TRBD1 (6 bases). V was pared by 5 bases and J by 10 bases, with 18 bases between. Germline assignment: CDR1 MDHEN and CDR2 SYDVKM. This CDR3 region has 14 residues. The CDR3 bases are TGTGCCAGCAGTATAAGGCCCAGGGGCAACGAGCAGTTCTTC. Protein sequence: CASSIRPRGNEQFF.

The chain couples TRBV10-2 to TRBJ2-7; TRBD2 agrees at 8 bases. V gave up 2 bases and J gave up 6 bases; unmatched junction bases: 3. The length of the CDR3 is 13 residues. Germline CDR1 is WSHSY and CDR2 is SAAADI. CDR3 loop: CASSEAGGSEQYF. The CDR3 bases are TGCGCCAGCAGTGAGGCGGGAGGTAGCGAGCAGTACTTC.

V is TRBV5-1 and J is TRBJ1-1; D gene ambiguous. Trimming removed 0 bases at V and 1 base at J, with 10 bases between. Germline V gene data show CDR1 as SGHRS and CDR2 as YFSETQ. This CDR3 spans 15 amino acids. The CDR3 DNA reads TGCGCCAGCAGCTTGGCCGTCTATGGGAACACTGAAGCTTTCTTT. Translation: CASSLAVYGNTEAFF.

The V call is TRBV18, the J call TRBJ2-7; 15 nucleotides align to TRBD2. Unmatched junction bases numbered 6, after V lost 4 bases and J lost 2 bases. This CDR3 is built from 17 residues. CDR1 and CDR2 from the germline V gene are KGHSH and LQKENI. CDR3 DNA sequence: TGTGCCAGCTCACATCCGGGACTAGCGGGAGGACCCTACGAGCAGTACTTC. It yields the protein CASSHPGLAGGPYEQYF.

The V call is TRBV6-2 or TRBV6-3, the J call TRBJ2-1, with D possibly being TRBD2 (6 bases). This CDR3 has 16 amino acids. The germline V gene has CDR1 MNHEY and CDR2 SVGEGT. V was pared by 5 bases and J by 10 bases, with 24 bases between. The CDR3 DNA reads as TGTGCCAGCAGTCAGACGACTAGTGCCCCCTCGAGGGAGCAGTTCTTC. Amino acids: CASSQTTSAPSREQFF.

This clone was found once. The gene calls are TRBV19 and TRBJ2-7, with D possibly TRBD1 on 6 matching bases. The germline V and J ends were trimmed by 4 bases and 1 base, with 23 bases remaining between them. Germline-derived CDR1 and CDR2 are LNHDA and SQIVND (reference sequence). The CDR3 is 18 amino acids. Written as DNA, the CDR3 is TGTGCCAGTAGTACGCAGGGGCCAACCGGGACCGAATCCTACGAGCAGTACTTC. Encoded protein: CASSTQGPTGTESYEQYF.

The V and J genes are TRBV9 and TRBJ2-1; 8 bases map to TRBD2. This CDR3 comprises 14 residues. Trimming removed 3 bases from V and 5 bases from J; junction bases left unmatched: 4. In germline, CDR1 is SGDLS, CDR2 YYNGEE. CDR3 sequence: CASSAGLAHNEQFF. CDR3 DNA sequence: TGTGCCAGCAGCGCTGGACTAGCCCACAATGAGCAGTTCTTC. Complete variable domain (other parts from reference TRBV9 and TRBJ2-1): DSGVTQTPKHLITATGQRVTLRCSPRSGDLSVYWYQQSLDQGLQFLIQYYNGEERAKGNILERFSAQQFPDLHSELNLSSLELGDSALYFCASSAGLAHNEQFFGPGTRLTVL.

The gene calls are TRBV3-1 (or the pseudogene TRBV3-2) and TRBJ2-7, with D uncertain. Germline V gives CDR1 LGHDT, CDR2 YNNKEL (reference sequence). Trimming pared 1 base from V and 3 bases from J, leaving 10 bases between. This CDR3 has 14 amino acids. CDR3 residues: CASSQAGTHYEQYF. CDR3 nucleotide sequence: TGTGCCAGCAGCCAAGCAGGAACACACTACGAGCAGTACTTC.

V gene TRBV29-1 combines with J gene TRBJ2-2; D uncertain. The CDR3 has 13 amino acids. V was pared by 0 bases and J by 5 bases, with 7 bases between. Germline assignment: CDR1 SQVTM and CDR2 ANQGSEA. The CDR3 sequence is CSVEDRWTGELFF. The CDR3, as DNA: TGCAGCGTTGAAGATCGGTGGACCGGGGAGCTGTTTTTT.

Details on this clone: One end of the junction varies from germline; a read error may be responsible. V is TRBV7-7 and J is TRBJ2-2; a possible D gene is TRBD2 (6 bases). The CDR3 is made up of 15 amino acids. Germline CDR1 SSHAT, CDR2 FNYEAQ (reference sequence). The CDR3 sequence is CASSLVSSGSGELFF. The DNA of the CDR3 is TGTGCTAGCAGCTTAGTATCATCCGGGAGCGGGGAGCTGTTTTTT.

The chain joins TRBV9 to TRBJ1-3, with 8 positions matching TRBD1. The V and J ends lost 3 bases and 4 bases, in that order; junction bases with no gene match: 3. Germline V gives CDR1 SGDLS, CDR2 YYNGEE. CDR3 length: 14 amino acids. The CDR3 DNA reads TGTGCCAGCAGCGCAGGGGGCGGGGGAAACACCATATATTTT. Encoded protein: CASSAGGGGNTIYF.